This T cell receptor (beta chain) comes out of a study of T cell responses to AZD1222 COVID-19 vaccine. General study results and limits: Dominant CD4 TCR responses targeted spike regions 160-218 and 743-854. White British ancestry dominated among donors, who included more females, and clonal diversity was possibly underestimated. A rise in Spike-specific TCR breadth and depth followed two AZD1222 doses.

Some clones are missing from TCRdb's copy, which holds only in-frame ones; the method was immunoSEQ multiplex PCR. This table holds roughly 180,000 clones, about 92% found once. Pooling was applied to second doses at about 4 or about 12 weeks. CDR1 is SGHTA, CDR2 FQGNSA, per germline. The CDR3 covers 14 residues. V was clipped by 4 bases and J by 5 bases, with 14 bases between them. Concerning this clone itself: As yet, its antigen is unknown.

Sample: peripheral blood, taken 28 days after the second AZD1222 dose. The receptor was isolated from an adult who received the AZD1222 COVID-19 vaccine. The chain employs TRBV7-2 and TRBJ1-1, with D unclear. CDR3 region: CASSSDLLSTEAFF. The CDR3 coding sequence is TGTGCCAGCAGCTCCGACCTCCTCTCTACTGAAGCTTTCTTT. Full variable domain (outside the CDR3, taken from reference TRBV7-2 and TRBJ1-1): GAGVSQSPSNKVTEKGKDVELRCDPISGHTALYWYRQSLGQGLEFLIYFQGNSAPDKSGLPSDRFSAERTGGSVSTLTIQRTQQEDSAVYLCASSSDLLSTEAFFGQGTRLTVV.